This T cell receptor beta chain stems from a study of T cell responses to AZD1222 COVID-19 vaccine. Notes on the study in general: Close to half of all spike-specific TCRs reportedly target regions of the variants that are unmutated. Vaccine-associated CD4 TCRs ranged over spike, dominating at 160-218 and 743-854.

Remarks on this clone: Its cognate antigen is unknown.

The table came from immunoSEQ multiplex PCR; TCRdb's copy has only in-frame clones and leaves some out. Found here are 150,000 to 200,000 clones, just over 90% of them singletons; the top ten hold over 0.85%. This CDR3 has 17 amino acids. The V end was cut by 5 bases, the J end by 5 bases, with 21 bases between. Germline V gives CDR1 SGHTA, CDR2 FQGNSA. The sequence derives from an adult in good health. The sequencing here drew on peripheral blood, taken on day 0 of AZD1222 vaccination. The chain links TRBV7-2 to TRBJ2-2; D gene ambiguous. In DNA form, the CDR3 reads TGTGCCAGCAGCACCCCTCGCGGAACAGCCGGAACCGGGGAGCTGTTTTTT. Translated, it gives CASSTPRGTAGTGELFF.